The 4 T cell receptor beta chains below all came from one sample that was sequenced in a study of CD8+ T cells in alopecia areata. Reverse transcription of extracted RNA yielded cDNA, which provided the sequencing template. TCRdb keeps only in-frame clones here, not all; method: immunoSEQ multiplex PCR. The table includes about 110,000 clones, approximately 59% detected once. Sequencing was carried out using CD8+ T cells sorted from blood. Receptors originate from a human donor in good health.

The rearrangement links TRBV15 to TRBJ1-4; D is undetermined. The germline V and J ends were trimmed by 3 bases and 6 bases, with 8 bases remaining between them. The germline V gene encodes CDR1 LNHNV and CDR2 YYDKDF (reference sequence). The CDR3 totals 13 residues. Here the CDR3 DNA reads TGTGCCACCAGCAGCAGGCTGGATGAAAAACTGTTTTTT. Translating gives CATSSRLDEKLFF.

This clone has a handful of counts. The V gene is TRBV19, the J gene TRBJ2-7; the D is unclear. The CDR3 consists of 15 residues. Deletions cut 3 bases from V and 3 bases from J, with 15 bases between. The germline V gene encodes CDR1 LNHDA and CDR2 SQIVND (reference sequence). CDR3 protein: CASSISHTPHYEQYF. The CDR3 DNA follows: TGTGCCAGTAGTATCTCCCATACACCTCACTACGAGCAGTACTTC.

This clone was seen once. This chain links TRBV7-9 with TRBJ2-7, with D hard to call. V was shortened by 5 bases and J by 2 bases, with 10 bases between the two germline ends. This CDR3 is built from 13 residues. The germline CDR1 and CDR2 sequences are SEHNR and FQNEAQ (reference sequence). CDR3: CASSPGATYEQYF. The DNA of the CDR3 is TGTGCCAGCAGCCCCGGAGCGACCTACGAGCAGTACTTC.

Many counts were recorded for this clone. The chain is built from TRBV7-9 and TRBJ1-5, with D unresolved. The CDR3 has 13 residues. Germline V gene sequence: CDR1 SEHNR, CDR2 FQNEAQ (reference sequence). Between the trimmed V and J ends, which lost 1 base and 4 bases, there was a span of 5 bases. Written as DNA, the CDR3 is TGTGCCAGCAGCTTAGTATTGAATCAGCCCCAGCATTTT. It is translated as CASSLVLNQPQHF.